Each of the 17 T cell receptor beta chains below was sequenced from the same sample in a study of OX40 agonist ivuxolimab in advanced cancers. Repertoires were generated with immunoSEQ multiplex PCR, while TCRdb's copy carries only in-frame clones and drops some. The sample contains around 97,000 clones, approximately 80% of which appear only once. Source: CD4+ or CD8+ T cells sorted from blood, taken in a trial of the OX40 agonist ivuxolimab. Source of these receptors: an adult with an advanced solid tumor such as melanoma, head and neck, liver or kidney cancer.

The chain employs TRBV7-2 and TRBJ1-4; D is uncertain. CDR3 size: 15 residues. Trimming removed 1 base from V and 0 bases from J, with 6 bases in between. Per the germline V gene, CDR1 is SGHTA and CDR2 is FQGNSA. CDR3 sequence reads: CASSLEGATNEKLFF. The DNA for the CDR3 is TGTGCCAGCAGCTTAGAGGGCGCAACTAATGAAAAACTGTTTTTT.

This chain links TRBV4-1 with TRBJ2-3; no firm D call. From germline, CDR1 is MGHRA and CDR2 YSYEKL. CDR3 length equals 13 residues. V was cut by 1 base and J by 5 bases, with 7 bases left in between. CDR3 region: CASSQVSGDTQYF. The CDR3 nucleotides read TGCGCCAGCAGCCAAGTGTCAGGAGATACGCAGTATTTT.

This clone was recorded only once. The chain couples TRBV29-1 to TRBJ2-5; D gene unclear. The J call may be incorrect, as the DNA end agrees better with TRBJ2-7. Germline CDR1 reads SQVTM; CDR2 reads ANQGSEA. The CDR3 runs to 11 residues. The CDR3 DNA reads TGCAGCGTTGTCAGCTCCTACGAGCAGTACTTC. Translated, it gives CSVVSSYEQYF.

The V and J genes are TRBV19 and TRBJ1-5, with a tentative D call TRBD1 (5 bases). Per germline, CDR1 LNHDA and CDR2 SQIVND (reference sequence). The CDR3 loop spans 16 amino acids. Trimming stripped 6 bases from V and 1 base from J, with 16 bases between. The CDR3 protein is CASRGEGRRSNQPQHF. CDR3 nucleotide sequence: TGTGCCAGTAGGGGGGAGGGTCGGAGGAGCAATCAGCCCCAGCATTTT.

The rearrangement joins TRBV7-2 to TRBJ1-1, with TRBD1 matching over 9 bases. V shed 7 bases and J 8 bases; nucleotides not matched to a gene: 5. Germline V lookup: CDR1 SGHTA, CDR2 FQGNSA. The CDR3 covers 12 residues. The DNA for the CDR3 is TGTGCCAGCACCCGGGACAGGGTGGAAGCTTTCTTT. This codes for CASTRDRVEAFF.

The chain's CDR3 is CASSDLAGVGNNEQFF. CDR3 in DNA: TGTGCCAGCAGTGATCTAGCGGGAGTGGGTAACAATGAGCAGTTCTTC. The V call is TRBV6-1, the J call TRBJ2-1, with 10 bases aligning to TRBD2. The V segment lost 3 bases and the J segment 5 bases; nucleotides outside the gene matches: 7. Germline V gene lookup returns CDR1 MNHNS and CDR2 SASEGT. The CDR3 runs 16 residues.

This chain links TRBV4-3 with TRBJ1-5; 10 bases are a match to TRBD1. Looked up from germline, CDR1 is LGHNA and CDR2 is YSLEER. The CDR3 is made up of 16 amino acids. The V and J ends lost 0 bases and 11 bases, in that order; junction bases with no gene match: 10. The CDR3 here is CASSQDVGTGDLAQHF. CDR3 bases: TGCGCCAGCAGCCAAGATGTTGGGACAGGGGATTTAGCCCAGCATTTT.

The J gene is TRBJ2-7, the V gene TRBV5-4; 7 nucleotides agree with TRBD1. V shed 4 bases, J shed 0 bases, and the junction held 7 bases outside the gene matches. Per germline, CDR1 SGHNT and CDR2 YYREEE (reference sequence). The CDR3 has 15 residues. CDR3 coding DNA: TGTGCCAGCAGCATAGGGACAGCGGCCTCCTACGAGCAGTACTTC. It is translated as CASSIGTAASYEQYF.

This chain links TRBV5-1 with TRBJ1-3, with D unresolved. CDR3 size: 17 residues. Trimming removed 0 bases at V and 0 bases at J, with 13 bases between. Per the germline V gene, CDR1 is SGHRS and CDR2 is YFSETQ. Here the CDR3 DNA reads TGCGCCAGCAGCTTGGCCGTAGGCAGCCCCTCTGGAAACACCATATATTTT. Translated: CASSLAVGSPSGNTIYF. Full variable domain (rest looked up from reference TRBV5-1 and TRBJ1-3): KAGVTQTPRYLIKTRGQQVTLSCSPISGHRSVSWYQQTPGQGLQFLFEYFSETQRNKGNFPGRFSGRQFSNSRSEMNVSTLELGDSALYLCASSLAVGSPSGNTIYFGEGSWLTVV.

V gene TRBV19 combines with J gene TRBJ1-2; D remains ambiguous. The V end lost 6 bases, the J end lost 7 bases, and 24 bases lay between the germline ends. CDR3 length: 16 residues. From germline, CDR1 is LNHDA and CDR2 SQIVND (reference sequence). The CDR3 DNA reads TGTGCCAGTAGCCCACGTATTGGGCAGCGTCACCCTGGCTACACCTTC. Its translation is CASSPRIGQRHPGYTF.

Only a few counts were recorded for this clone. J is TRBJ2-1 and V is TRBV5-1; no reliable D call. Germline CDR1 and CDR2: SGHRS and YFSETQ. V was pared by 1 base and J by 5 bases, with 13 bases between. CDR3 length equals 15 residues. CDR3 region: CASSLSAALNNEQFF. The CDR3 DNA sequence: TGCGCCAGCAGCTTGTCGGCAGCCCTTAACAATGAGCAGTTCTTC.

The gene calls are TRBV28 and TRBJ1-2; D is ambiguous. This CDR3 is 13 amino acids long. V was trimmed by 3 bases and J by 4 bases, leaving 9 bases between them. CDR1 is MDHEN and CDR2 is SYDVKM in the germline V gene. The CDR3 DNA reads as TGTGCCAGCAGTTTTAGGGTGGGCTATGGCTACACCTTC. Residues: CASSFRVGYGYTF.

Remarks on this clone: Other DNA variants within this sample encode the same CDR3. The rearrangement links TRBV12-5 to TRBJ2-5; D unresolved. V was clipped by 2 bases and J by 4 bases, with 2 bases between them. CDR1 is LGHNT and CDR2 is FRNRAP in the germline V gene. This CDR3 is 11 amino acids long. The CDR3: CASGLRETQYF. The DNA for the CDR3 is TGTGCTAGTGGTTTGAGAGAGACCCAGTACTTC.

J is TRBJ1-2 and V is TRBV7-8; possibly TRBD1 for D (5 bases). CDR3 length equals 13 residues. Germline V gene data show CDR1 as SGHVS and CDR2 as FQNEAQ. V was cut by 1 base and J by 7 bases, with 10 bases left in between. The CDR3 loop is CASSLERGSGYTF. CDR3 sequence (DNA): TGTGCCAGCAGCTTAGAGCGGGGCAGTGGCTACACCTTC.

V gene TRBV6-5 combines with J gene TRBJ2-1; 7 nucleotides agree with TRBD2. V dropped 6 bases and J dropped 5; count of bases not matched to a gene: 10. In germline, CDR1 is MNHEY, CDR2 SVGAGI. The CDR3 has 15 amino acids. The CDR3 bases are TGTGCCAGCAGACCCCCGGGAGGAGCCCACAATGAGCAGTTCTTC. The encoded protein is CASRPPGGAHNEQFF.

The genes are TRBV4-1 and TRBJ1-1; 7 bases are shared with TRBD1. This CDR3 has 13 residues. With 5 bases clipped from V and 7 bases from J, the junction kept 7 bases outside the gene matches. Germline assignment: CDR1 MGHRA and CDR2 YSYEKL. The chain's CDR3 is CASSSRRDSEAFF. In DNA form, the CDR3 reads TGCGCCAGCAGCTCACGCCGGGACAGTGAAGCTTTCTTT.

The chain couples TRBV6-5 to TRBJ1-2; TRBD1 matches at 9 bases. The CDR3 is 14 amino acids. Unmatched junction bases numbered 8, after V lost 0 bases and J lost 12 bases. Germline CDR1 reads MNHEY; CDR2 reads SVGAGI. CDR3: CASSYSRDRAIHTF. The CDR3 DNA is TGTGCCAGCAGTTACTCTCGGGACAGGGCGATCCACACCTTC.